This record looks at one T cell receptor beta chain sequence and its context. This clone was seen only a few times. The target of this receptor is not known. Within one base of it there is no much larger clone, and no base qualities were kept. From each donor, a single peripheral blood sample of about 110 mL on average was drawn into heparinised tubes. A BD FACSAria II and a panel including CD45RO, CCR7, CD25, CD127, CD95 and CD27 were used to sort naive, central memory, regulatory and stem cell-like memory CD4+ T cells. Purity was above 95% for every sorted population. Right away, PBMCs were isolated by Lymphoprep density gradient centrifugation and were stained directly, with no culture step. So that batch effects would be minimized, each experiment stained and sorted samples in pairs, pairing one healthy donor with one patient. Sequences GTSNPN (CDR1) and SVGIG (CDR2) are obtained from the germline V gene (reference sequence). From the cysteine up to the phenylalanine, the CDR3 has a length of 12 residues. The CDR3 DNA has 36 bases and is translated from base 1. V was cut back by 4 bases and J by 4 bases, leaving a gap of 8 bases between them.

The entire isolated RNA was reverse transcribed using the High Capacity cDNA Reverse Transcription Kit, and thus expressed TCRB transcripts were sequenced. Deep immunoSEQ sequencing was performed on naive, central memory and regulatory T cell samples, with an average of about 3.6 million total reads per sample. Sorted cells were lysed in RLT buffer, and RNA was extracted using DNase-treated RNeasy Micro or Mini kits according to cell number. Each cell subset was processed separately to prevent cross-contamination, with patient and healthy donor samples processed together. Using the immunoSEQ multiplex PCR, TCRB sequences were amplified from cDNA into 87-bp fragments spanning the CDR3 region. Sequencing of the amplicons was done on the Illumina HiSeq platform. The study's own analysis went as follows. Synthetic template baselines were used to correct PCR bias computationally, reads within Hamming distance 2 were collapsed, and singletons that could not be merged were discarded. Reads were aligned to IMGT to assign V, D and J genes, CDR3 length, and insertions or deletions at six rearrangement sites. Within each subset, clonotype counts were normalized to the number of sorted cells before true diversity and Gini coefficients were calculated with the tcR R package. The overlap coefficient, calculated on TCRB nucleotide sequences, was used to measure repertoire sharing. As a proxy for the pre-selection repertoire, out-of-frame TCRB sequences from naive cells were analyzed. TCRdb provides this immuneACCESS table in a form limited to in-frame rearrangements. Some clones are lacking; in checked studies, under half of them reflect an unresolved V gene, and why the rest are absent is not known. The V and J calls and clone size come from that table; D and trimming were worked out from the DNA. The sample profile shows around 160,000 clones; 63% of them were found once. The top ten hold nearly 0.09% of the sample.

This entry is derived from a study of beta chain features in type 1 diabetes (dated by TCRdb to 2016 to 2019). Context from the whole study: Mean age, gender distribution, total cell number and subset yield were not different between patients and healthy donors. Naive and central memory subsets were obtained from all 30 or so donors, but regulatory and stem cell-like memory subsets were isolated from only 8 patients and roughly 8 healthy donors. A total of 107,917,701 sorted cells were examined across all samples, and RNA yield correlated strongly with the number of cells per subset. In the study, TCRB repertoires of sorted circulating CD4+ T cell subsets from recently diagnosed type 1 diabetes patients were compared with those of matched healthy donors. General conclusions and limits of the study: Shorter templates might be favored by PCR, yet because patient and control samples were amplified and corrected together, any such skew would affect both groups equally. Sequencing cDNA rather than genomic DNA could over-represent highly expressing activated cells, although activation and CD3 levels did not differ between groups. At VDJ recombination sites, type 1 diabetes patients had fewer insertions and more deleted nucleotides, which implies abnormalities in thymic rearrangement. Only small numbers of individuals were included in the HLA sub-analyses, which left unresolved whether HLA type had any influence on TCRB rearrangement. Type 1 diabetes patients showed a moderate but significant shortening of TCRB CDR3 length in all four CD4+ subsets. Naive, central memory and regulatory TCRB repertoires appeared to be more similar among patients than among healthy donors.

What was sequenced was naive CD4+ T cells from blood. This specimen's cell subset or site label, per the study, means: true naive CD4+ T cells. The TCR sequence derives from a man aged 25-45 years with type 1 diabetes. The chain was built from TRBV30 and TRBJ2-1, with the D gene not confidently named. The CDR3 protein is CAWKADYNEQFF. The DNA is as follows: TGTGCCTGGAAGGCGGATTACAATGAGCAGTTCTTC.